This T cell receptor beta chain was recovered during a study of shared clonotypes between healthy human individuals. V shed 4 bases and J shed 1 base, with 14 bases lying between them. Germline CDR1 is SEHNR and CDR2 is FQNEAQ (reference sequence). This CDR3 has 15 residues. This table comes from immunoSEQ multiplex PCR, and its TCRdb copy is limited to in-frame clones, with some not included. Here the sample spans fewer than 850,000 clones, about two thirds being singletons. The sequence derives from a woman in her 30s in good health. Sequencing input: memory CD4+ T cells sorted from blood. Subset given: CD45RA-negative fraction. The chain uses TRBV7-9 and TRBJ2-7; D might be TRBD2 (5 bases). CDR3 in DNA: TGTGCCAGCAGCTGGTCTCCGGACTGGTCCTACGAGCAGTACTTC. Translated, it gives CASSWSPDWSYEQYF.